This T cell receptor (beta chain) was captured in a study of blood T cell repertoires in COVID-19. This clone was detected ten times or more. The protocol was immunoSEQ multiplex PCR, while the TCRdb copy is restricted to in-frame clones and leaves out a portion. The sample records 130,000 or so clones, over 70% being singletons. The ends were cut back, 1 base at V and 11 bases at J, with 12 bases in the middle. Germline CDR1 reads LGHDT; CDR2 reads YNNKEL (reference sequence). There are 14 residues in the CDR3. This chain joins TRBV3-1 (or the pseudogene TRBV3-2) and TRBJ1-6, with D unclear. Sequencing used peripheral blood. This sequence was found in an older man with acute or convalescent COVID-19. The CDR3 DNA follows: TGTGCCAGCAGCCAAGTGTCGACTCGGACACCCCTCCACTTT. It is translated as CASSQVSTRTPLHF.